Presented here are 19 T cell receptor beta chains from one specimen sequenced in a study of cytomegalovirus exposure and HLA in healthy donors. Primers for the PCR totalled 60 Vbeta and 13 Jbeta. Clones were read by immunoSEQ multiplex PCR, and TCRdb kept only the in-frame ones, dropping some. The repertoire holds around 170,000 clones, with 65% to 80% as singletons. Sample: PBMCs. The receptors here all came from a woman in her 40s in good health and CMV-seropositive.

The rearrangement uses TRBV5-4 and TRBJ1-3, with 7 bases aligning to TRBD1. V gave up 4 bases and J gave up 5 bases; unmatched junction bases: 6. The CDR3 length is 14 residues. From germline, CDR1 is SGHNT and CDR2 YYREEE (reference sequence). DNA of the CDR3: TGTGCCAGCAGCAACACAGGGGAGAGAAACACCATATATTTT. Its translation is CASSNTGERNTIYF. Based on the CDR3 plus reference TRBV5-4 and TRBJ1-3, the full variable domain is ETGVTQSPTHLIKTRGQQVTLRCSSQSGHNTVSWYQQALGQGPQFIFQYYREEENGRGNFPPRFSGLQFPNYSSELNVNALELDDSALYLCASSNTGERNTIYFGEGSWLTVV.

V usage is TRBV28 and J usage is TRBJ1-1; unclear D gene. V gave up 3 bases and J gave up 1 base, with 9 bases separating them. This CDR3 has 14 amino acids. Germline CDR1 MDHEN, CDR2 SYDVKM. CDR3 region: CASSLVHSNTEAFF. CDR3 nucleotide sequence: TGTGCCAGCAGTTTGGTACATTCGAACACTGAAGCTTTCTTT.

This clone was picked up a small number of times. The rearrangement links TRBV6-1 to TRBJ2-3; 7 bases match TRBD1. The CDR3 sequence is 14 residues long. Looked up from germline, CDR1 is MNHNS and CDR2 is SASEGT. V dropped 6 bases and J dropped 4; count of bases not matched to a gene: 7. CDR3 sequence: CASSAYGTADTQYF. DNA for the CDR3: TGTGCCAGCAGCGCCTACGGGACAGCAGATACGCAGTATTTT.

J is TRBJ1-2 and V is TRBV10-3; no clear D. Germline-derived CDR1 and CDR2 are ENHRY and SYGVKD. With 3 bases removed from V and 8 bases from J, the gap between germline ends came to 10 bases. The CDR3 is 12 residues long. The CDR3 loop reads CAISDPLLGYTF. The CDR3, as DNA: TGTGCCATCAGTGACCCCCTCTTGGGCTACACCTTC.

The chain employs TRBV7-2 and TRBJ1-2, with TRBD1 matching over 10 bases. The CDR3 totals 17 residues. With 7 bases clipped from V and 0 bases from J, the junction kept 11 bases outside the gene matches. Germline V gene lookup returns CDR1 SGHTA and CDR2 FQGNSA. This chain's CDR3 is CASTRGGQGGPNYGYTF. The CDR3 region has the DNA TGTGCCAGCACCCGAGGAGGACAGGGGGGACCTAACTATGGCTACACCTTC. The full variable domain, completed using reference TRBV7-2 and TRBJ1-2, is GAGVSQSPSNKVTEKGKDVELRCDPISGHTALYWYRQSLGQGLEFLIYFQGNSAPDKSGLPSDRFSAERTGGSVSTLTIQRTQQEDSAVYLCASTRGGQGGPNYGYTFGSGTRLTVV.

This clone was counted between two and nine times. The chain employs TRBV4-1 and TRBJ2-1; D is possibly TRBD2 (6 bases). The V gene lost 0 bases and the J gene lost 0 bases, with 6 bases spanning the gap. Per the germline V gene, CDR1 is MGHRA and CDR2 is YSYEKL. The CDR3 runs 15 residues. Written as DNA, the CDR3 is TGCGCCAGCAGCCAAGAGGGGGGCTCCTACAATGAGCAGTTCTTC. Its translation: CASSQEGGSYNEQFF.

This rearrangement joins TRBV19 to TRBJ1-1; TRBD1 matches at 9 bases. V lost 5 bases and J lost 4; bases outside the gene matches: 5. This CDR3 has 14 amino acids. CDR1 and CDR2 from the germline V gene are LNHDA and SQIVND (reference sequence). The CDR3 DNA is TGTGCCAGTAGTCCACCGGGACAGGGCACTGAAGCTTTCTTT. Its protein is CASSPPGQGTEAFF.

This clone was observed many times. This rearrangement joins TRBV7-6 to TRBJ1-2, with 10 bases identical to TRBD1. The germline V gene has CDR1 SGHVS and CDR2 FNYEAQ. V was clipped by 3 bases and J by 5 bases; unmatched bases: 0. CDR3 length equals 13 residues. The chain's CDR3 is CASSLGQGYGYTF. The CDR3 nucleotides read TGTGCCAGCAGCTTGGGACAGGGGTATGGCTACACCTTC.

The chain uses TRBV6-1 and TRBJ1-2, with TRBD1 identical over 9 bases. Unmatched junction bases numbered 5, after V lost 3 bases and J lost 6 bases. Germline values: CDR1 MNHNS, CDR2 SASEGT. The CDR3 sequence is 14 residues long. CDR3 in DNA: TGTGCCAGCAGTGAGACCGGGACAGGGAATGGCTACACCTTC. Amino acid sequence: CASSETGTGNGYTF.

The chain has TRBV4-1 and TRBJ1-5; 8 positions match TRBD1. From germline, CDR1 is MGHRA and CDR2 YSYEKL. The CDR3 extends over 16 amino acids. With V trimmed by 3 bases and J by 3 bases, 7 bases remained unmatched. CDR3: CASSQTGVLNNQPQHF. In DNA, the CDR3 is TGCGCCAGCAGCCAGACAGGGGTATTAAACAATCAGCCCCAGCATTTT.

The chain is built from TRBV6-1 and TRBJ1-2; D may be TRBD1 (6 bases). CDR3 length: 14 amino acids. CDR1 and CDR2 from the germline V gene are MNHNS and SASEGT. The V end lost 0 bases, the J end lost 6 bases, and 11 bases lay between the germline ends. The CDR3 region has the DNA TGTGCCAGCAGTGAAGCCTGGACAGACGATGGCTACACCTTC. Translated: CASSEAWTDDGYTF.

The V and J genes are TRBV4-3 and TRBJ2-1; no clear D. The CDR3 has 15 residues. Germline V lookup: CDR1 LGHNA, CDR2 YSLEER. V was cut by 2 bases and J by 0 bases, with 8 bases left in between. The chain's CDR3 is CASSQNTLSYNEQFF. CDR3 sequence (DNA): TGCGCCAGCAGCCAAAATACTCTCTCCTACAATGAGCAGTTCTTC.

The chain uses TRBV7-2 and TRBJ2-7; 7 bases agree with TRBD1. Looked up from germline, CDR1 is SGHTA and CDR2 is FQGNSA. The CDR3 runs 13 residues. After removal of 3 bases from V and 4 bases from J, the junction contained 3 bases not matched to a gene. The CDR3 reads CASSLGDRYEQYF. CDR3 in DNA: TGTGCCAGCAGCTTGGGGGACAGATACGAGCAGTACTTC.

This chain joins TRBV20-1 and TRBJ1-2; tentative D call: TRBD1 (6 bases). The CDR3 loop spans 11 amino acids. The germline V gene has CDR1 DFQATT and CDR2 SNEGSKA (reference sequence). V was trimmed by 5 bases and J by 7 bases, leaving 11 bases between them. The chain's CDR3 is CSARQDRGYTF. CDR3 coding DNA: TGCAGTGCTCGACAGGACCGTGGCTACACCTTC.

This clone was seen only once. The chain carries TRBV7-3 and TRBJ2-1, with a weak D call TRBD2 (6 bases). The V gene's germline CDR1 is SGHTA and CDR2 FQGTGA. Trimming removed 4 bases from V and 1 base from J, with 14 bases in between. The CDR3 sequence is 16 residues long. This CDR3 is CASSSRVGGSYNEQFF. The CDR3 DNA sequence: TGTGCCAGCAGCTCCCGCGTGGGGGGTTCCTACAATGAGCAGTTCTTC.

The chain uses TRBV18 and TRBJ2-6; D is uncertain. The CDR3 runs 18 residues. The germline V and J ends were trimmed by 3 bases and 1 base, with 16 bases remaining between them. Germline values: CDR1 KGHSH, CDR2 LQKENI. The CDR3 nucleotides read TGTGCCAGCTCACCTATCAGGCTTCAAGATTCTGGGGCCAACGTCCTGACTTTC. Protein: CASSPIRLQDSGANVLTF.

The chain has TRBV18 and TRBJ2-7; no clear D. This CDR3 is 11 amino acids long. Per germline, CDR1 KGHSH and CDR2 LQKENI. Trimming took off 6 bases at V and 7 bases at J, with 10 bases between the two ends. DNA for the CDR3: TGTGCCAGCTCCAGCGCCGGGGAGCAGTACTTC. Encoded protein: CASSSAGEQYF.

V usage is TRBV4-2 and J usage is TRBJ1-5; D remains unclear. The germline V gene encodes CDR1 LGHNA and CDR2 YNFKEQ. Trimming removed 0 bases from V and 7 bases from J, with 7 bases in between. This CDR3 has 13 amino acids. The CDR3 region is CASSQDERQPQHF. DNA for the CDR3: TGTGCCAGCAGCCAAGATGAGAGGCAGCCCCAGCATTTT.

The CDR3, as DNA: TGTGCCAGCAGCGCCGGGACTAGCGATCGGGAGACCCAGTACTTC. This codes for CASSAGTSDRETQYF. This sequence joins TRBV7-7 and TRBJ2-5; TRBD2 matches 10 bases. This CDR3 comprises 15 residues. After removal of 5 bases from V and 5 bases from J, the junction contained 8 bases not matched to a gene. CDR1 and CDR2 (germline): SSHAT, FNYEAQ (reference sequence).